This T cell receptor (beta chain) was sequenced in a study of blood T cell repertoires in COVID-19. Method: immunoSEQ multiplex PCR; TCRdb's copy keeps in-frame clones and lacks some. The sample has some 73,000 clones, approximately 83% seen once. There are 16 residues in the CDR3. The ends were cut back, 3 bases at V and 1 base at J, with 11 bases in the middle. Germline CDR1 and CDR2: SGHKS and YYEKEE (reference sequence). This clone appeared once. What was sequenced was peripheral blood. The genes are TRBV5-5 and TRBJ1-6, with D possibly being TRBD1 (6 bases). The clonotype originates from an older woman with acute or convalescent COVID-19. This CDR3 is CASSSRGSSYNSPLHF. The CDR3 DNA reads TGTGCCAGCAGCTCCAGGGGCTCGTCCTATAATTCACCCCTCCACTTT.